This T cell receptor beta chain was profiled in a study of human T cells and chemical hapten exposure. CDR3 length: 15 residues. In germline, CDR1 is SGHRS, CDR2 YFSETQ. Trimming left V 4 bases short and J 5 bases short, with 16 bases between. Time point of the sample: patch test 1, 2 weeks after DPC sensitization. Specified treatment: therapeutic diphenylcyclopropenone sensitization with weekly scalp DPC. It was unfractionated whole blood from which total RNA was extracted. This clonotype was detected ten times or more. One entry per CDR3 protein, called by TCRdb with MiXCR from the RACE reads. This sample has tens of thousands of distinct CDR3 sequences, with 12% found just once.

Sequences were derived from whole blood, sampled in connection with sensitization to the hapten diphenylcyclopropenone (DPC). The sequence was collected from an older woman with alopecia areata. Some clones in this sample may be carry-over from other donors' samples. This chain joins TRBV5-1 and TRBJ1-5, with D possibly TRBD1 on 5 matching bases. The CDR3 here is CASSPGGDSHQPQHF. CDR3 DNA sequence: TGCGCCAGCAGCCCGGGCGGCGACAGTCATCAGCCCCAGCATTTT.